The 26 T cell receptor beta chains given below trace back to one sample, sequenced in a study of blood T cell repertoires in COVID-19 (dated by TCRdb to about 2020). The library was obtained by the immunoSEQ multiplex PCR assay. TCRdb provides this immuneACCESS table in a form limited to in-frame rearrangements. Some clones are lacking; in checked studies, under half of them reflect an unresolved V gene, and why the rest are absent is not known. The sample table holds 200,000 to 300,000 clones, of which 80% to 90% were seen once. The ten largest clones add up to over 3% of the sample. The sample taken for sequencing was PBMCs or T cells enriched from blood (not recorded which). These receptors originate from a woman between 35 and 50 years old who had been exposed to COVID-19.

This chain connects TRBV7-2 to TRBJ1-2, with TRBD1 matching 10 bases. Germline CDR1 reads SGHTA; CDR2 reads FQGNSA. The CDR3 is made up of 15 amino acids. V was clipped by 2 bases and J by 4 bases; unmatched bases: 4. The CDR3: CASSLLTGGVYGYTF. The CDR3 DNA follows: TGTGCCAGCAGCTTATTGACAGGGGGCGTCTATGGCTACACCTTC.

The chain has TRBV28 and TRBJ1-2; D is unclear. Germline CDR1 is MDHEN and CDR2 is SYDVKM. The CDR3 spans 14 residues. Trimming stripped 2 bases from V and 4 bases from J, with 11 bases between. The CDR3 coding sequence is TGTGCCAGCAGTTTACCCCGCGCTGCCTATGGCTACACCTTC. It codes for CASSLPRAAYGYTF.

In regard to this clone: The germline gene is not matched at one end of the junction; a read error may be the cause. The V gene is TRBV6-5, the J gene TRBJ1-2; no clear D gene. Looked up from germline, CDR1 is MNHEY and CDR2 is SVGAGI. This CDR3 is 13 amino acids long. The CDR3 loop is CASSYSISRILKF. The CDR3 DNA reads TGTGCCAGCAGTTACTCGATTTCTAGGATTCTGAAGTTC.

The V gene is TRBV27, the J gene TRBJ1-5; D may be TRBD1 (5 bases). Germline values: CDR1 MNHEY, CDR2 SMNVEV (reference sequence). This CDR3 comprises 15 residues. V dropped 5 bases and J dropped 4 bases, with 15 bases sitting between them. The CDR3 spells CASSTRWGLNQPQHF. CDR3 sequence (DNA): TGTGCCAGCAGTACCCGTTGGGGCCTGAATCAGCCCCAGCATTTT.

The chain couples TRBV18 to TRBJ1-4; the D is unclear. V was clipped by 5 bases and J by 4 bases, with 14 bases between them. Germline V lookup: CDR1 KGHSH, CDR2 LQKENI. This CDR3 region has 15 residues. CDR3 in DNA: TGTGCCAGCTCAGCAATCTCTGTCTATAATGAAAAACTGTTTTTT. As protein: CASSAISVYNEKLFF.

This clone was picked up one time. The rearrangement joins TRBV7-9 to TRBJ1-4; 10 nucleotides line up with TRBD1. Trimming took 5 bases from V and 7 from J; bases not matched to a gene: 7. Germline values: CDR1 SEHNR, CDR2 FQNEAQ (reference sequence). This CDR3 comprises 15 residues. CDR3: CASSEGQGMVEKLFF. The CDR3 coding sequence is TGTGCCAGCAGCGAGGGACAGGGGATGGTTGAAAAACTGTTTTTT.

The CDR3 region is CASNKDRDTEAFF. CDR3 nucleotide sequence: TGTGCCAGCAACAAGGACAGGGACACTGAAGCTTTCTTT. This chain links TRBV6-5 with TRBJ1-1; 8 nucleotides align to TRBD1. The J segment lost 3 bases and the V segment lost 7 bases, leaving 4 bases of the junction unmatched. The CDR3 is made up of 13 amino acids. Germline V gene data show CDR1 as MNHEY and CDR2 as SVGAGI.

V usage is TRBV7-8 and J usage is TRBJ2-7, with TRBD2 as a possible D gene (5 bases). Germline CDR1 and CDR2: SGHVS and FQNEAQ. This CDR3 spans 16 amino acids. Trimming removed 3 bases from V and 4 bases from J, with 19 bases in between. Written as DNA, the CDR3 is TGTGCCAGCAGCTTTGGCGGCGGCCGCTCGGGGTACGAGCAGTACGTC. It codes for CASSFGGGRSGYEQYV.

The genes are TRBV10-1 and TRBJ1-2; 7 positions match TRBD1. The V gene's germline CDR1 is WNHNN and CDR2 SYGVQD (reference sequence). With V trimmed by 6 bases and J by 3 bases, 13 bases remained unmatched. This CDR3 has 16 amino acids. The CDR3 coding sequence is TGCGCCAGCAGCCGGCGACAGGGCCCCAACTACTATGGCTACACCTTC. This translates into CASSRRQGPNYYGYTF.

The chain has TRBV30 and TRBJ1-2, with 8 bases identical to TRBD1. CDR1 and CDR2 from the germline V gene are GTSNPN and SVGIG (reference sequence). The CDR3 covers 17 residues. Unmatched junction bases numbered 10, after V lost 0 bases and J lost 1 base. Here the CDR3 DNA reads TGTGCCTGGAGTGTATCAGGGGGCATGAGGGTTAACTATGGCTACACCTTC. It encodes CAWSVSGGMRVNYGYTF.

The chain has TRBV7-9 and TRBJ1-1; weak D call: TRBD1 (6 bases). Germline loops: CDR1 SEHNR, CDR2 FQNEAQ (reference sequence). Deletions cut 6 bases from V and 8 bases from J, with 13 bases between. The CDR3 spans 12 residues. As DNA, the CDR3 is TGTGCCAGCAGTCCTAGGACAGCGGAAGCTTTCTTT. This translates into CASSPRTAEAFF.

V is TRBV10-3 and J is TRBJ2-1, with TRBD2 as a possible D gene (6 bases). The V end was cut by 8 bases, the J end by 6 bases, with 20 bases between. This CDR3 contains 15 residues. Germline V gene lookup returns CDR1 ENHRY and CDR2 SYGVKD. CDR3: CAIGAGLAPINEQFF. CDR3 bases: TGTGCCATCGGTGCGGGATTAGCGCCAATCAATGAGCAGTTCTTC.

The chain is built from TRBV28 and TRBJ2-2; possibly TRBD1 for D (6 bases). V lost 7 bases and J 7 bases, leaving 16 bases between the germline ends. The CDR3 is 14 residues long. The germline V gene has CDR1 MDHEN and CDR2 SYDVKM. CDR3: CASNSQGFNGELFF. The CDR3 region has the DNA TGTGCCAGCAATAGCCAGGGGTTTAACGGGGAGCTGTTTTTT.

This clone was seen more than once but under ten times. This rearrangement joins TRBV4-2 to TRBJ1-2, with D tentatively TRBD1 (5 bases). The CDR3 loop spans 15 amino acids. Per germline, CDR1 LGHNA and CDR2 YNFKEQ. The ends were cut back, 1 base at V and 6 bases at J, with 15 bases in the middle. The CDR3 coding sequence is TGTGCCAGCAGCCAAGCTTCTGTCAGGGTCGATGGCTACACCTTC. Its translation: CASSQASVRVDGYTF.

The rearrangement links TRBV5-6 to TRBJ1-2; TRBD1 might be the D (6 bases). In germline, CDR1 is SGHDT, CDR2 YYEEEE. The length of the CDR3 is 14 residues. V was trimmed by 4 bases and J by 4 bases, leaving 14 bases between them. The CDR3 DNA sequence: TGTGCCAGCAGCAACAGGGCGATAGGCTATGGCTACACCTTC. It is translated as CASSNRAIGYGYTF.

The gene calls are TRBV2 and TRBJ2-5, with a possible D match to TRBD2 (7 bases). Between the trimmed V and J ends, which lost 7 bases and 5 bases, there was a span of 20 bases. This CDR3 spans 15 amino acids. Germline lookup yields CDR1 SNHLY and CDR2 FYNNEI. The chain's CDR3 is CASTGERDTWETQYF. The CDR3 bases are TGTGCCAGCACCGGAGAGCGGGACACGTGGGAGACCCAGTACTTC. Supplemented by reference TRBV2 and TRBJ2-5, the full variable domain reads EPEVTQTPSHQVTQMGQEVILRCVPISNHLYFYWYRQILGQKVEFLVSFYNNEISEKSEIFDDQFSVERPDGSNFTLKIRSTKLEDSAMYFCASTGERDTWETQYFGPGTRLLVL.

V gene TRBV7-2 combines with J gene TRBJ2-1, with D possibly matching TRBD2 (6 bases). The V gene's germline CDR1 is SGHTA and CDR2 FQGNSA. CDR3 length: 16 amino acids. The V end was cut by 7 bases, the J end by 0 bases, with 16 bases between. This CDR3 is CASTWEVGLSYNEQFF. For the CDR3, the DNA is TGTGCCAGCACTTGGGAGGTGGGACTCTCCTACAATGAGCAGTTCTTC.

A single count supports this clone. The chain links TRBV6-5 to TRBJ1-6; weak D call: TRBD1 (6 bases). Trimming shortened V by 6 bases and J by 10 bases, and 13 bases separated the two germline ends. CDR1 and CDR2 from the germline V gene are MNHEY and SVGAGI. This CDR3 region has 13 residues. Here the CDR3 reads CASSNRDRSPLHF. The CDR3 DNA follows: TGTGCCAGCAGCAACAGGGATAGATCACCCCTCCACTTT.

The V gene is TRBV7-8, the J gene TRBJ2-5, with a possible D match to TRBD1 (5 bases). Trimming stripped 1 base from V and 1 base from J, with 10 bases between. Germline CDR1 and CDR2: SGHVS and FQNEAQ. This CDR3 is built from 15 residues. This CDR3 is CASSLGSQAQETQYF. The DNA of the CDR3 is TGTGCCAGCAGCTTAGGGTCACAGGCCCAAGAGACCCAGTACTTC.

Here the CDR3 reads CASSSTGVPNEKLFF. The CDR3 coding sequence is TGTGCCAGCAGTTCAACAGGGGTACCGAATGAAAAACTGTTTTTT. The genes are TRBV27 and TRBJ1-4; TRBD1 matches 7 bases. Germline V CDR1 and CDR2: MNHEY, SMNVEV (reference sequence). The CDR3 has 15 amino acids. J gave up 5 bases and V 4 bases, and 7 bases lay outside the gene matches.

The chain has TRBV7-9 and TRBJ1-1; D ambiguous. Germline V gene lookup returns CDR1 SEHNR and CDR2 FQNEAQ (reference sequence). V shed 5 bases and J shed 5 bases, with 18 bases lying between them. This CDR3 has 15 amino acids. This CDR3 reads CASSLKTPRETEAFF. The CDR3 DNA reads TGTGCCAGCAGCCTAAAAACTCCACGTGAGACTGAAGCTTTCTTT.

The chain couples TRBV10-3 to TRBJ1-6; D might be TRBD1 (6 bases). The CDR3 loop spans 13 amino acids. V lost 10 bases, J lost 6 bases, and 13 bases lay in between. Germline lookup yields CDR1 ENHRY and CDR2 SYGVKD. Here the CDR3 reads CATLRDINSPLHF. The CDR3 bases are TGTGCCACCCTAAGGGACATTAATTCACCCCTCCACTTT.

This chain joins TRBV9 and TRBJ1-4, with 10 bases aligning to TRBD1. V lost 6 bases and J lost 4; bases outside the gene matches: 6. This CDR3 contains 15 residues. Germline V lookup: CDR1 SGDLS, CDR2 YYNGEE. This chain's CDR3 is CASKAGTGVNEKLFF. DNA of the CDR3: TGTGCCAGCAAAGCGGGGACAGGGGTTAATGAAAAACTGTTTTTT.

The chain joins TRBV27 to TRBJ2-7; 9 nucleotides line up with TRBD2. The junction had 5 bases not matched to a gene; V was cut back by 3 bases and J by 2 bases. The CDR3 sequence is 15 residues long. The germline V gene has CDR1 MNHEY and CDR2 SMNVEV (reference sequence). The CDR3 spells CASSFLAGAAYEQYF. As DNA, the CDR3 is TGTGCCAGCAGTTTCTTAGCGGGGGCCGCCTACGAGCAGTACTTC.

The rearrangement joins TRBV6-6 to TRBJ2-6; D uncertain. V dropped 6 bases and J dropped 0 bases, with 9 bases sitting between them. From germline, CDR1 is MNHNY and CDR2 SVGAGI (reference sequence). This CDR3 contains 15 residues. The DNA for the CDR3 is TGTGCCAGCAGCGGTCACGACTCTGGGGCCAACGTCCTGACTTTC. This translates into CASSGHDSGANVLTF.

DNA of the CDR3: TGCGCCAGCAGCCCGAGGGCGACCACCCCTAATTCACCCCTCCACTTT. As protein: CASSPRATTPNSPLHF. The gene calls are TRBV5-1 and TRBJ1-6; no clear D gene. Germline values: CDR1 SGHRS, CDR2 YFSETQ. The CDR3 sequence is 16 residues long. V dropped 4 bases and J dropped 6 bases, with 17 bases sitting between them.